This T cell receptor beta chain is drawn from a study of blood T cell repertoires in COVID-19. Study context: Some COVID-19 samples were acute and others convalescent; all came from the United States, Italy and Spain. PBMCs, B-cell-depleted T cells, or T cells were the source of the cDNA or gDNA that made up the material.

How the authors handled the data: The assay estimated nucleated cells by amplifying reference gene primers. Method: immunoSEQ multiplex PCR; TCRdb's copy keeps in-frame clones and lacks some. V and J calls plus clone size are reproduced from that table; the DNA served to infer D and trimming. The sample consists of 90,000 or so clones, roughly 90% of them appearing once. The germline V and J ends were trimmed by 5 bases and 2 bases, with 10 bases remaining between them. Germline V gene data show CDR1 as SGHAT and CDR2 as FQNNGV. The CDR3 sequence is 13 residues long. The receptor's source is a woman of 80 years or more with active or convalescent COVID-19. Specimen: peripheral blood. V and J are TRBV11-2 and TRBJ2-7, with unresolved D. The CDR3 DNA reads TGTGCCAGCAGCCTCCCAACTCCCTACGAGCAGTACTTC. It yields the protein CASSLPTPYEQYF.